The present TCR beta chain was sequenced within a study of blood T cell repertoires in COVID-19. Study-wide background: Samples taken during acute and convalescent COVID-19 were collected in the United States, Italy and Spain. PBMCs, B-cell-depleted T cells, or T cells provided the cDNA or gDNA that made up the material.

Trimming pared 1 base from V and 6 bases from J, leaving 12 bases between. The V gene's germline CDR1 is SGHTA and CDR2 FQGNSA. The CDR3 is 14 residues long. Study processing details: The authors estimated nucleated cell counts from reference gene primer amplification. Some clones are missing from TCRdb's copy, which holds only in-frame ones; the method was immunoSEQ multiplex PCR. D and trimming were read from the DNA, whereas the V and J calls and clone size are those reported in that table. The table includes 200,000 to 250,000 clones, approximately 87% detected once. Sequencing was done on a sample of peripheral blood. The receptor's source is a woman between 50 and 59 years old with acute or convalescent COVID-19. The rearrangement uses TRBV7-2 and TRBJ1-1, with TRBD1 as a possible D gene (6 bases). This chain's CDR3 is CASSLGTGTPEAFF. Written as DNA, the CDR3 is TGTGCCAGCAGCTTAGGAACAGGGACGCCTGAAGCTTTCTTT.